The 2 T cell receptor beta chains below come from one sample, sequenced in a study of cytomegalovirus exposure and HLA in healthy donors. PCR employed 60 Vbeta and 13 Jbeta primers. Assay used: immunoSEQ multiplex PCR; TCRdb lists only in-frame clones, some missing. The sample has approximately 200,000 clones, approximately 85% seen once. Sequencing was done on a sample of PBMCs. These receptors came from a woman aged 50 to 60 in good health and CMV-seronegative.

The chain couples TRBV28 to TRBJ1-2; TRBD1 aligns across 9 bases. Germline V gives CDR1 MDHEN, CDR2 SYDVKM. The length of the CDR3 is 12 residues. V was pared by 6 bases and J by 8 bases, with 4 bases of the junction left unmatched. The CDR3 sequence is CASSQGQGGYTF. The CDR3 nucleotides read TGTGCCAGCAGCCAGGGACAGGGAGGCTACACCTTC.

In its sample, this clone was seen a few times. The V call is TRBV7-3, the J call TRBJ2-5, with 10 bases identical to TRBD2. V gave up 2 bases and J gave up 2 bases; unmatched junction bases: 17. There are 20 residues in the CDR3. Germline values: CDR1 SGHTA, CDR2 FQGTGA. The CDR3 spells CASSLDGGLAGVGRQETQYF. CDR3 DNA sequence: TGTGCCAGCAGCTTAGACGGGGGGCTAGCGGGAGTAGGTAGGCAAGAGACCCAGTACTTC.